The rows below give T cell receptor beta chains drawn from one sample of a study of CD8+ T cells in alopecia areata. The repertoire was sequenced with immunoSEQ multiplex PCR; TCRdb's copy has only in-frame clones and lacks some. Of around 100,000 clones listed, 80% to 90% are singletons. The sequencing used CD8+ T cells sorted from blood, collected at approximately week 30, from a patient treated with tofacitinib. Every receptor here comes from a human donor with alopecia areata. The CDR3 runs from the conserved cysteine through the conserved F or W. A D gene is named only where the DNA matches it firmly. The size field is filled for only some rows; it gives once, few, many or a size class.

D gene: NA; J gene: TRBJ1-4; V gene: TRBV7-9; clone size: few; CDR3 length: 15; CDR3 DNA: TGTGCCAGCAGCACCCCTGGGACTGGCAATGAAAAACTGTTTTTT; CDR3 protein: CASSTPGTGNEKLFF
D gene: NA; J gene: TRBJ2-7; V gene: TRBV28; clone size: NA; CDR3 length: 12; CDR3 DNA: TGTGCCAGCAGTCCCTCCCCCTACGAGCAGTACTTC; CDR3 protein: CASSPSPYEQYF
D gene: NA; J gene: TRBJ2-7; V gene: TRBV2; clone size: NA; CDR3 length: 12; CDR3 DNA: TGTGCCAGCCGGGACGGTTCCTACGAGCAGTACTTC; CDR3 protein: CASRDGSYEQYF
D gene: TRBD1; J gene: TRBJ2-7; V gene: TRBV7-9; clone size: NA; CDR3 length: 15; CDR3 DNA: TGTGCCAGCAGCTTACCGGGACAGGGGAATTACGAGCAGTACTTC; CDR3 protein: CASSLPGQGNYEQYF
D gene: TRBD1; J gene: TRBJ1-2; V gene: TRBV7-9; clone size: NA; CDR3 length: 14; CDR3 DNA: TGTGCCGGAACCGAGCAGGGGGCAAACTATGGCTACACCTTC; CDR3 protein: CAGTEQGANYGYTF
D gene: NA; J gene: TRBJ2-1; V gene: TRBV5-1; clone size: NA; CDR3 length: 13; CDR3 DNA: TGCGCCAGCAGCCAGGGACGCCCCAATGAGCAGTTCTTC; CDR3 protein: CASSQGRPNEQFF
D gene: NA; J gene: TRBJ1-2; V gene: TRBV29-1; clone size: once; CDR3 length: 11; CDR3 DNA: TGCAGCGTTGAAGAGGCGTATGGCTACACCTTC; CDR3 protein: CSVEEAYGYTF
D gene: TRBD1; J gene: TRBJ1-2; V gene: TRBV9; clone size: NA; CDR3 length: 15; CDR3 DNA: TGTGCCAGCAGCGTAGCGGACAGGGGGCTTGTTGGCTACACCTTC; CDR3 protein: CASSVADRGLVGYTF
D gene: NA; J gene: TRBJ2-7; V gene: TRBV14; clone size: NA; CDR3 length: 13; CDR3 DNA: TGTGCCAGCAGCCGACAGGACTCCTACGAGCAGTACTTC; CDR3 protein: CASSRQDSYEQYF
D gene: TRBD2; J gene: TRBJ2-1; V gene: TRBV14; clone size: NA; CDR3 length: 15; CDR3 DNA: TGTGCCAGCAGCCACGGGACTACCTCCTACAATGAGCAGTTCTTC; CDR3 protein: CASSHGTTSYNEQFF
D gene: TRBD1; J gene: TRBJ2-7; V gene: TRBV7-6; clone size: NA; CDR3 length: 15; CDR3 DNA: TGTGCCAGCAGCCGAGGGACAGGGGGCATCTACGAGCAGTACTTC; CDR3 protein: CASSRGTGGIYEQYF
D gene: TRBD1; J gene: TRBJ2-3; V gene: TRBV5-1; clone size: NA; CDR3 length: 15; CDR3 DNA: TGCGCCAGCAGCTACCGGGACAGCCAGTCAGATACGCAGTATTTT; CDR3 protein: CASSYRDSQSDTQYF
D gene: NA; J gene: TRBJ2-7; V gene: TRBV5-4; clone size: NA; CDR3 length: 14; CDR3 DNA: TGTGCCAGCACGCCCCTAGACAGGCTCGACGAGCAGTACTTC; CDR3 protein: CASTPLDRLDEQYF
D gene: TRBD1; J gene: TRBJ2-7; V gene: TRBV29-1; clone size: NA; CDR3 length: 14; CDR3 DNA: TGCAGCGTTGAAAGGGGGGACAGGCCCTACGAGCAGTACTTC; CDR3 protein: CSVERGDRPYEQYF
D gene: TRBD1; J gene: TRBJ1-2; V gene: TRBV7-9; clone size: NA; CDR3 length: 11; CDR3 DNA: TGTGCCAGCGTGGGACAGCCGGGCTACACCTTC; CDR3 protein: CASVGQPGYTF
D gene: TRBD2; J gene: TRBJ2-7; V gene: TRBV27; clone size: NA; CDR3 length: 14; CDR3 DNA: TGTGCCAGCAGTTTAAATAGCGGGAGCTACGAGCAGTACTTC; CDR3 protein: CASSLNSGSYEQYF
D gene: NA; J gene: TRBJ2-1; V gene: TRBV29-1; clone size: few; CDR3 length: 17; CDR3 DNA: TGCAGCGTTGAAGATCCTCTACGTACAGGGTTGGTCGATGAGCAGTTCTTC; CDR3 protein: CSVEDPLRTGLVDEQFF
D gene: NA; J gene: TRBJ2-1; V gene: TRBV29-1; clone size: NA; CDR3 length: 18; CDR3 DNA: TGCAGCGTTGACTTTCTCCCCACGGACAGATCAACTTACAATGAGCAGTTCTTC; CDR3 protein: CSVDFLPTDRSTYNEQFF
D gene: NA; J gene: TRBJ2-1; V gene: TRBV30; clone size: NA; CDR3 length: 12; CDR3 DNA: TGTGCCTGGGCGCCACAGGGAAATGAGCAGTTCTTC; CDR3 protein: CAWAPQGNEQFF
D gene: NA; J gene: TRBJ2-7; V gene: TRBV9; clone size: NA; CDR3 length: 15; CDR3 DNA: TGTGCCAGCAGCATTAGGGCGAGTGGGGCTCTCGAGCAGTACTTC; CDR3 protein: CASSIRASGALEQYF
D gene: NA; J gene: TRBJ1-1; V gene: TRBV27; clone size: NA; CDR3 length: 14; CDR3 DNA: TGTGCCAGCAGGGAGGTGGGGGGACACACTGAAGCTTTCTTT; CDR3 protein: CASREVGGHTEAFF
D gene: NA; J gene: TRBJ2-3; V gene: TRBV6-6; clone size: NA; CDR3 length: 15; CDR3 DNA: TGTGCCAGCAGTTACGGCCTTAGCGCAACAGATACGCAGTATTTT; CDR3 protein: CASSYGLSATDTQYF
D gene: TRBD1; J gene: TRBJ1-5; V gene: TRBV10-3; clone size: once; CDR3 length: 14; CDR3 DNA: TGTGCCATCAGTACAGGGGGTTCTAATCAGCCCCAGCATTTT; CDR3 protein: CAISTGGSNQPQHF